Shown below are 10 T cell receptor beta chains from a single sample sequenced in a study of cytomegalovirus exposure and HLA in healthy donors. PCR used 60 Vbeta primers and 13 Jbeta primers. This table comes from immunoSEQ multiplex PCR, and its TCRdb copy is limited to in-frame clones, with some not included. The repertoire holds 100,000 or so clones, with over 65% as singletons. Sequencing was carried out using PBMCs. The receptors were sampled from a man between 35 and 55 years old in good health and CMV-seropositive.

The gene calls are TRBV19 and TRBJ1-1, with TRBD1 matching over 10 bases. Germline CDR1 is LNHDA and CDR2 is SQIVND (reference sequence). V trimming: 5 bases; J trimming: 5 bases; junction bases outside the gene matches: 17. This CDR3 has 18 residues. This CDR3 is CASSERPGTGAGITEAFF. DNA for the CDR3: TGTGCCAGTAGTGAACGCCCCGGGACAGGGGCCGGGATTACTGAAGCTTTCTTT.

J is TRBJ2-1 and V is TRBV9, with 8 positions matching TRBD2. The germline gives CDR1 SGDLS, CDR2 YYNGEE. There are 16 residues in the CDR3. The ends lost 0 bases at V and 5 bases at J; junction bases unmatched: 7. DNA for the CDR3: TGTGCCAGCAGCGTAGGACCGGGAGGGTCCCACAATGAGCAGTTCTTC. As protein: CASSVGPGGSHNEQFF.

A remark on this clone: One end of the junction does not line up with germline, which may come from a read error. J is TRBJ2-4 and V is TRBV4-1; D may be TRBD1 (7 bases). This CDR3 region has 17 residues. Germline V lookup: CDR1 MGHRA, CDR2 YSYEKL. CDR3 in DNA: TGCGCCAGCAGCCAAGCTCCCCAGGGGGGAGCCAAAAACAGTCAGTACTTC. As protein: CASSQAPQGGAKNSQYF.

This clone occurred a few times. The chain links TRBV7-3 to TRBJ2-1, with 8 bases identical to TRBD1. V dropped 6 bases and J dropped 6; count of bases not matched to a gene: 10. Germline values: CDR1 SGHTA, CDR2 FQGTGA. There are 15 residues in the CDR3. The chain's CDR3 is CASRPPGQASNEQFF. In nucleotides, the CDR3 is TGTGCCAGCAGACCCCCGGGACAGGCGAGCAATGAGCAGTTCTTC.

V usage is TRBV7-9 and J usage is TRBJ2-3; 7 bases fit TRBD1. Germline V gene data show CDR1 as SEHNR and CDR2 as FQNEAQ (reference sequence). The CDR3 extends over 13 amino acids. Germline trimming cut 5 bases from V and 12 bases from J; bases unmatched to any gene: 11. CDR3 bases: TGTGCCAGCAGCCCAATCGACAGGGTTAGCCAGTATTTT. The encoded protein is CASSPIDRVSQYF.

The chain carries TRBV2 and TRBJ1-5; D ambiguous. The CDR3 has 15 amino acids. V lost 6 bases and J lost 0, with 12 bases in between. Per germline, CDR1 SNHLY and CDR2 FYNNEI. DNA for the CDR3: TGTGCCAGCAGCGCCGACACGGCTAGCAATCAGCCCCAGCATTTT. The encoded protein is CASSADTASNQPQHF.

This chain uses TRBV5-8 with TRBJ2-2; D is unclear. Germline assignment: CDR1 SGHTS and CDR2 YDEGEE. The CDR3 is made up of 15 amino acids. Trimming left V 0 bases short and J 0 bases short, with 6 bases between. The DNA for the CDR3 is TGTGCCAGCAGCTTGGATGGAGCGAACACCGGGGAGCTGTTTTTT. This sequence encodes CASSLDGANTGELFF.

The chain couples TRBV11-2 to TRBJ1-1; D gene uncertain. Trimming pared 0 bases from V and 7 bases from J, leaving 15 bases between. Germline assignment: CDR1 SGHAT and CDR2 FQNNGV. The CDR3 runs to 15 residues. The CDR3 DNA follows: TGTGCCAGCAGCTTAGATAGGTCTTTTCGGGGTGAAGCTTTCTTT. Amino acid sequence: CASSLDRSFRGEAFF.

V is TRBV30 and J is TRBJ1-2, with D unclear. The V end was cut by 0 bases, the J end by 3 bases, with 11 bases between. CDR1 is GTSNPN and CDR2 is SVGIG in the germline V gene (reference sequence). The CDR3 is 14 residues long. The CDR3 DNA is TGTGCCTGGAGTGTAACTAGGGAGGACTATGGCTACACCTTC. Amino acids: CAWSVTREDYGYTF.

This clone was observed a single time. CDR3 protein: CAISESEVMRGYTF. In DNA, the CDR3 is TGTGCCATCAGTGAGTCTGAGGTGATGAGGGGCTACACCTTC. The chain carries TRBV10-3 and TRBJ1-2; the D is unclear. Between the trimmed V and J ends, which lost 0 bases and 8 bases, there was a span of 13 bases. The CDR3 contains 14 residues. Germline V lookup: CDR1 ENHRY, CDR2 SYGVKD.